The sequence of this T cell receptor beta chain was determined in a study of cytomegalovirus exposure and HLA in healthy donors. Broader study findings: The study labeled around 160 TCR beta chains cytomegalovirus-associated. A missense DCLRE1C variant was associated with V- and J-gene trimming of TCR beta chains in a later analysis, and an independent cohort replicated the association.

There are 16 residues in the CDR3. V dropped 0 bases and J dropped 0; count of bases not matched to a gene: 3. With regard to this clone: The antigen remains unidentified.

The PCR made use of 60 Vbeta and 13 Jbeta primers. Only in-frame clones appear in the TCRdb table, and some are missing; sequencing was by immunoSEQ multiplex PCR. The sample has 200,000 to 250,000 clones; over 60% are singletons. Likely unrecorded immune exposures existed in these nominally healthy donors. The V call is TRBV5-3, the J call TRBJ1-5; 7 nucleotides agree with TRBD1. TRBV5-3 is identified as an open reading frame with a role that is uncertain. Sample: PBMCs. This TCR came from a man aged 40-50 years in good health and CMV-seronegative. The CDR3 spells CARSLEGGLSNQPQHF. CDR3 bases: TGTGCCAGAAGCTTGGAAGGGGGCCTTAGCAATCAGCCCCAGCATTTT.